One T cell receptor (beta chain) is described in this entry. Its antigen is unknown. The PCR employed 60 Vbeta primers together with 13 Jbeta primers. The method was immunoSEQ multiplex PCR; TCRdb's version includes in-frame clones alone and lacks a portion of them. The table lists roughly 180,000 clones, roughly four fifths of them singletons, with approximately 2.3% in the top ten. The data were taken from a study of cytomegalovirus exposure and HLA in healthy donors. Background on the study: Earlier findings included about 120 million unique TCR beta sequences obtained from 150 million to 200 million T cells. Notes on the study in general: Segments of the TCR beta V type were, in most cases, productive about 87% or about 30% of the time in an earlier analysis.

Trimming cost V 0 bases and J 2 bases, with 8 bases left between them. Looked up from germline, CDR1 is LGHNA and CDR2 is YNFKEQ. The CDR3 has 16 amino acids. The J gene is TRBJ2-6, the V gene TRBV4-2; D gene uncertain. This receptor was taken from a female donor in good health and CMV-seronegative. The source material was PBMCs. The CDR3 DNA sequence: TGTGCCAGCAGCCAAGAGGCTGGTGCTGGGGCCAACGTCCTGACTTTC. Translated, it gives CASSQEAGAGANVLTF.